This entry concerns a single T cell receptor beta chain. No antigen is known for it. The table came from immunoSEQ multiplex PCR; TCRdb's copy has only in-frame clones and leaves some out. Of some 62,000 clones detected, 88% appear once; the ten largest clones hold around 12%. These data belong to a study of PD-1 blockade in classical Hodgkin lymphoma. Notes on the study in general: Whereas CD4+ TCR diversity had risen significantly by C4D1, CD8+ TCR diversity had not. Healthy donors reportedly exceeded newly diagnosed patients in baseline TCR diversity. Newly diagnosed and completely responding patients shared comparable baseline diversity.

Germline V lookup: CDR1 SGHRS, CDR2 YFSETQ. The CDR3 runs to 14 residues. V was cut by 6 bases and J by 2 bases, with 13 bases left in between. Brentuximab vedotin exposure varied among the patients, all of whom had relapsed after autologous stem cell transplantation. Best responses fell into complete response, partial response or progressive disease. This clonotype was sampled from a human donor with classical Hodgkin lymphoma. The sample was peripheral blood mononuclear cells (PBMCs), taken at baseline. The V and J genes are TRBV5-1 and TRBJ2-3; possible D gene TRBD2, 5 bases. As DNA, the CDR3 is TGCGCCAGCACCTCTCCGGGGAACACAGATACGCAGTATTTT. It is translated as CASTSPGNTDTQYF.